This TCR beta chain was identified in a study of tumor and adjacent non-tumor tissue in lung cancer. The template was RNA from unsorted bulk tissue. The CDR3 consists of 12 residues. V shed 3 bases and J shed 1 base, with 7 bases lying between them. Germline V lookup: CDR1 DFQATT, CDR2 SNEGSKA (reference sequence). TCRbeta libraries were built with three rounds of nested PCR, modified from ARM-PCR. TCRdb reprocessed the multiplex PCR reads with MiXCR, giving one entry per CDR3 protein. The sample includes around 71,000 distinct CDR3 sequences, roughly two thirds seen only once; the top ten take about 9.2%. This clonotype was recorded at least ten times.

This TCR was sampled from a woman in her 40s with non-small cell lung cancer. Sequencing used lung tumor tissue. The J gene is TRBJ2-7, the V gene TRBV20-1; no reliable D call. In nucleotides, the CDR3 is TGCAGTGCTAGTTATCTATCCTACGAGCAGTACTTC. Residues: CSASYLSYEQYF.